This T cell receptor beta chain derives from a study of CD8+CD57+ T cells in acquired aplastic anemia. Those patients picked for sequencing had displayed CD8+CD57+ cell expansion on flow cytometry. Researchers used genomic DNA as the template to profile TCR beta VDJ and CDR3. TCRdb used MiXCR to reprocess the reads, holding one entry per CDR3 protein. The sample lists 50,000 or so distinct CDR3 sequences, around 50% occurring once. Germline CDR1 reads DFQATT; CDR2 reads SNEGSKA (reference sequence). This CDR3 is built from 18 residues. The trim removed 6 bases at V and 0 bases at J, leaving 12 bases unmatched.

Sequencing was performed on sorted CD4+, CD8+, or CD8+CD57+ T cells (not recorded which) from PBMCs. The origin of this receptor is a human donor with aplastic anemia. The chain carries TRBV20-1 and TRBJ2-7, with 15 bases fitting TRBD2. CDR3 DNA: TGCAGTGCCCGGAAAATAGGACTAGCGGGAGGGAGCTCCTACGAGCAGTACTTC. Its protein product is CSARKIGLAGGSSYEQYF.